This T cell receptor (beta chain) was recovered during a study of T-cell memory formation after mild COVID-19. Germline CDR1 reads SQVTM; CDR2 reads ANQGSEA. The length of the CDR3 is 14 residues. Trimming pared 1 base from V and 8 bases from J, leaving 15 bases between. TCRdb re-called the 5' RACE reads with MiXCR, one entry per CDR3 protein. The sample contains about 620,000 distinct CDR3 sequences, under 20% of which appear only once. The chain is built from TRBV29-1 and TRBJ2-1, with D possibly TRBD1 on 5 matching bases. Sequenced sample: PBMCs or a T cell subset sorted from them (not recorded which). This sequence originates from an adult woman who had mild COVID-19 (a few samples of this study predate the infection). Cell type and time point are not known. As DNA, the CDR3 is TGCAGCGTTGAAGGGACACCAAGTGGCGATGAGCAGTTCTTC. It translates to CSVEGTPSGDEQFF.